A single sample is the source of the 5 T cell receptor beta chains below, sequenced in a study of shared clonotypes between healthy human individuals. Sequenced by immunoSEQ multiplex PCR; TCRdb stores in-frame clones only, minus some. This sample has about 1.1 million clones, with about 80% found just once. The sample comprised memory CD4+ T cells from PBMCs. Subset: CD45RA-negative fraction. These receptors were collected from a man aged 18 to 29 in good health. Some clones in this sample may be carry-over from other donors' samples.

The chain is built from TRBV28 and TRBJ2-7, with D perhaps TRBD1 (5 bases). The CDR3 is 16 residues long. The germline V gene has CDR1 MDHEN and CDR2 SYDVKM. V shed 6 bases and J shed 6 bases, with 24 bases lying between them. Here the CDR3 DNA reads TGTGCCAGCAGCCTGGGGCAAGATGCGACGTGGGGCGAGCAGTACTTC. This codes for CASSLGQDATWGEQYF.

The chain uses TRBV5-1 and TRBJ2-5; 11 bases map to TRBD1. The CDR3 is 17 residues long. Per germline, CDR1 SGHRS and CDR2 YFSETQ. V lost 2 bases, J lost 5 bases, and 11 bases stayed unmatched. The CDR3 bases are TGCGCCAGCAGCTTTAATACTCCGGGACAGGGGGGTGAGACCCAGTACTTC. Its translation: CASSFNTPGQGGETQYF. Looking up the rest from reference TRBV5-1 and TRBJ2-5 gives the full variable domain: KAGVTQTPRYLIKTRGQQVTLSCSPISGHRSVSWYQQTPGQGLQFLFEYFSETQRNKGNFPGRFSGRQFSNSRSEMNVSTLELGDSALYLCASSFNTPGQGGETQYFGPGTRLLVL.

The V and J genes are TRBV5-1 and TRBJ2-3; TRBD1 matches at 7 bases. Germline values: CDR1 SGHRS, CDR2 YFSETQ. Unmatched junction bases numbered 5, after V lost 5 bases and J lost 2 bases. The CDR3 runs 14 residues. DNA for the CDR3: TGCGCCAGCAGACCCGGGACAGACACAGATACGCAGTATTTT. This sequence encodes CASRPGTDTDTQYF. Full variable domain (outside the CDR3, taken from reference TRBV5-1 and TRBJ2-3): KAGVTQTPRYLIKTRGQQVTLSCSPISGHRSVSWYQQTPGQGLQFLFEYFSETQRNKGNFPGRFSGRQFSNSRSEMNVSTLELGDSALYLCASRPGTDTDTQYFGPGTRLTVL.

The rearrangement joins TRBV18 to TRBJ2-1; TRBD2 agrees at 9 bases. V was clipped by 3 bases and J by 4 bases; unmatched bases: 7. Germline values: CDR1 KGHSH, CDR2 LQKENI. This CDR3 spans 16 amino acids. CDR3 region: CASSPATSGYYNEQFF. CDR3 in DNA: TGTGCCAGCTCACCCGCGACTAGCGGATATTACAATGAGCAGTTCTTC. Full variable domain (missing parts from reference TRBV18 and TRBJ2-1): NAGVMQNPRHLVRRRGQEARLRCSPMKGHSHVYWYRQLPEEGLKFMVYLQKENIIDESGMPKERFSAEFPKEGPSILRIQQVVRGDSAAYFCASSPATSGYYNEQFFGPGTRLTVL.

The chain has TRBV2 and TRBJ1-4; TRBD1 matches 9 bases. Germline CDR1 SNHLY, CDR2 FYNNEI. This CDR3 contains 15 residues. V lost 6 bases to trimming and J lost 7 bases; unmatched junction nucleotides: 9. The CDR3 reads CASRATGTGSEKLFF. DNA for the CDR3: TGTGCCAGCAGAGCCACCGGGACAGGGTCTGAAAAACTGTTTTTT.